The clone carrying this T cell receptor (beta chain) was counted a few times. The entry originates in a study of T-cell reconstitution after alpha-beta-depleted transplantation in children. Germline trimming cut 7 bases from V and 5 bases from J; bases unmatched to any gene: 8. CDR1 SGHRS and CDR2 YFSETQ come from the germline V gene. The CDR3 has 14 residues. A library of TCRbeta sequences, prepared with unique molecular identifiers, was generated. TCRdb reanalysed the PCR reads using MiXCR and keeps one entry per CDR3 protein. This sample yields around 500,000 distinct CDR3 sequences, of which about an eighth are seen a single time; 4.5% to 6% belongs to the top ten.

The source of this sequence is a human donor who donated a stem cell graft to a child with combined immunodeficiency. The rearrangement joins TRBV5-1 to TRBJ2-2, with 7 bases lining up with TRBD1. The source material was PBMCs from the stem cell graft donor, sampled from the stem cell graft. CDR3 region: CASGTAGGTGELFF. The CDR3 nucleotides read TGCGCCAGCGGGACGGCAGGGGGAACCGGGGAGCTGTTTTTT.